This T cell receptor (beta chain) was identified during a study of high-grade serous ovarian cancer treatment subgroups. At the level of the study: On average, roughly 14,000 reads and 7,494 unique TCR beta rearrangements were obtained per sample. Study-wide points: Repertoire analysis covered CDR3 alone, not CDR1 or CDR2. Repertoire similarity ranged roughly 0.1 to 0.85 between tumors of one patient. These tumor repertoires lack spatial information from bulk sequencing.

Here immunoSEQ multiplex PCR was the method, and the copy in TCRdb shows in-frame clones only, minus some. Of approximately 36,000 clones listed, around three quarters are singletons. A note on this clone: Its antigen is currently unknown.

The tumor samples were collected prior to definitive surgery or chemotherapy. This TCR derives from a human donor with high-grade serous ovarian cancer. Sequencing was carried out using tumor tissue.

The CDR3 coding sequence is TGTGCCAGCAGCTTAGGAGGGACAGATACGCAGTATTTT. It is translated as CASSLGGTDTQYF. The V and J genes are TRBV11-1 and TRBJ2-3; D is possibly TRBD2 (5 bases). From germline, CDR1 is SGHAT and CDR2 FQDESV (reference sequence). The V gene lost 1 base and the J gene lost 3 bases, with 5 bases spanning the gap. The length of the CDR3 is 13 residues.